This entry describes one TCR beta chain. The target antigen is unknown. The identical CDR3 is also encoded by other nucleotide sequences in the sample. This sample is part of a study of PD-1 blockade in classical Hodgkin lymphoma. About the study: Patients received nivolumab 3 mg/kg intravenously every 2 weeks. General study points: Baseline TCR diversity was reportedly lower in newly diagnosed patients than in healthy donors. It was reported as lower still in relapsed/refractory patients.

Generated by immunoSEQ multiplex PCR, the TCRdb table keeps only in-frame clones and is missing some. This table holds over 10,000 clones, 88% found once. Sample time point: cycle 4 day 1 (C4D1), after 5 to 7 weeks of nivolumab. All the patients suffered relapse after autologous stem cell transplantation, and brentuximab vedotin exposure differed. Purification of CD4+ T cells from thawed PBMCs was achieved by magnetic negative selection. The CDR3 is made up of 13 amino acids. V was clipped by 3 bases and J by 8 bases, with 13 bases between them. Germline V gene lookup returns CDR1 SGHTA and CDR2 FQGNSA.

This chain links TRBV7-2 with TRBJ1-1, with D tentatively TRBD1 (6 bases). The specimen comprised CD4+ T cells from blood, sampled before the fourth cycle of nivolumab. The origin of this receptor is a human donor with classical Hodgkin lymphoma. CDR3 DNA sequence: TGTGCCAGCAGCTTTGGGGGGCCGAGAGAAGCTTTCTTT. It codes for CASSFGGPREAFF.